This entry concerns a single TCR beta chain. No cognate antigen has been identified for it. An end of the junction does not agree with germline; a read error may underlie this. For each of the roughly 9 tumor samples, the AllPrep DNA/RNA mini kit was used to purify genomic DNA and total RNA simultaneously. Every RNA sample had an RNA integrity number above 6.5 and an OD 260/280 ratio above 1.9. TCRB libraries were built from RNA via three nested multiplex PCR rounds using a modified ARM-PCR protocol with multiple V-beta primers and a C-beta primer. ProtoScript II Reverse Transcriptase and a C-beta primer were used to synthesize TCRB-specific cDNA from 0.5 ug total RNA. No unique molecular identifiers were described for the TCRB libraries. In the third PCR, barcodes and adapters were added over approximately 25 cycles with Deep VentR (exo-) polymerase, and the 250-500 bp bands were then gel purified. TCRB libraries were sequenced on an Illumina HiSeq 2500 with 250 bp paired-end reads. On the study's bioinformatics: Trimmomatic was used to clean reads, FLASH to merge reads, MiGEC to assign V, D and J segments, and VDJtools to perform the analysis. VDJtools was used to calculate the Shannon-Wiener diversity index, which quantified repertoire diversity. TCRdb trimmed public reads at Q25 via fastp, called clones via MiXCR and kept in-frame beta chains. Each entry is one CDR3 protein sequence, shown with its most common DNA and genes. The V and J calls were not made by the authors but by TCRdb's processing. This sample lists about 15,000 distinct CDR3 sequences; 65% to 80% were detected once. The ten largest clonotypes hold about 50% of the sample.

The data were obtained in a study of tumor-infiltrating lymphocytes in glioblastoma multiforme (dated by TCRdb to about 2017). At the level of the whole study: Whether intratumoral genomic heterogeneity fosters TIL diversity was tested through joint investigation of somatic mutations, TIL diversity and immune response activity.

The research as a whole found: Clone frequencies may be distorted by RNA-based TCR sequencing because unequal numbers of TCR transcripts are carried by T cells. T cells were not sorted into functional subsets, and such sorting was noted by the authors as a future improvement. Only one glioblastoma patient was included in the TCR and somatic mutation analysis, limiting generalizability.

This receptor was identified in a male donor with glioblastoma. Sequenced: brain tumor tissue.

CDR3 loop: CSSSQDRYRGNQGYTF. The sequenced DNA: TGCTCCAGCAGCCAAGATCGATACAGGGGAAACCAAGGCTACACCTTC. The sequence joins TRBV4-1 to TRBJ1-2; 7 junctional bases match TRBD1. The CDR3, from cysteine to phenylalanine, totals 16 residues. Only CDR3 DNA is held: 48 bases, read in frame from base 1. The germline V gene yields MGHRA for CDR1 and YSYEKL for CDR2.